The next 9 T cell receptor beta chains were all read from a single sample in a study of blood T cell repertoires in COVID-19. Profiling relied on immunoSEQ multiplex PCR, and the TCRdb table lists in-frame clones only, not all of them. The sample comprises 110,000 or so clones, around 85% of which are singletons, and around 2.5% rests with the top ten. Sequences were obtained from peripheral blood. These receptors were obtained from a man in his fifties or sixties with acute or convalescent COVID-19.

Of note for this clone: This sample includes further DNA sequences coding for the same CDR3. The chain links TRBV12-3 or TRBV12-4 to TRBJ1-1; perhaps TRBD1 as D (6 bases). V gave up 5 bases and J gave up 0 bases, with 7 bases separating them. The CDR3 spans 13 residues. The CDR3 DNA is TGTGCCAGCAGTCGGGACATGAACACTGAAGCTTTCTTT. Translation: CASSRDMNTEAFF.

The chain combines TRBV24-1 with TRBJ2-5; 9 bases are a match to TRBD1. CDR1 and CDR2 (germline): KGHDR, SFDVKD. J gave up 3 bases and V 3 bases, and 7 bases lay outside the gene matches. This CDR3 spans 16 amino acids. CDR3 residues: CATSDTGQGKEETQYF. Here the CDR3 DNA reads TGTGCCACCAGTGATACAGGACAGGGGAAAGAAGAGACCCAGTACTTC.

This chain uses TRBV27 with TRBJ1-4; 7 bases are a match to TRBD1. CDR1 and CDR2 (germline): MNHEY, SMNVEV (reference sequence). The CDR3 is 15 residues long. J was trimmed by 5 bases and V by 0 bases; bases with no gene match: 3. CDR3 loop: CASSLSGTENEKLFF. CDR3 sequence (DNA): TGTGCCAGCAGTTTATCCGGGACAGAGAATGAAAAACTGTTTTTT. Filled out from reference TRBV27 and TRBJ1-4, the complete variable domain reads EAQVTQNPRYLITVTGKKLTVTCSQNMNHEYMSWYRQDPGLGLRQIYYSMNVEVTDKGDVPEGYKVSRKEKRNFPLILESPSPNQTSLYFCASSLSGTENEKLFFGSGTQLSVL.

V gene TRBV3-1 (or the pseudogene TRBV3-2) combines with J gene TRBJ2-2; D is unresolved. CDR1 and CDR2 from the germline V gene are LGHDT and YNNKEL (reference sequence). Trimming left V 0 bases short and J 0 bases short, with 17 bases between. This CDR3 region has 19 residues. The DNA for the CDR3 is TGTGCCAGCAGCCAAGATTTGAGACACTGGGCCCCGAACACCGGGGAGCTGTTTTTT. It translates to CASSQDLRHWAPNTGELFF.

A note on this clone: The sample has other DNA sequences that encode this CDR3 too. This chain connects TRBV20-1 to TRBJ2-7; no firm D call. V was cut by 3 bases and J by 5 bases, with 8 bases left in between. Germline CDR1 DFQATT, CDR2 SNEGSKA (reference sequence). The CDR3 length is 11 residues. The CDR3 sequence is CSARSGHEQYF. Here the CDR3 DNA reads TGCAGTGCTAGGAGTGGGCACGAGCAGTACTTC.

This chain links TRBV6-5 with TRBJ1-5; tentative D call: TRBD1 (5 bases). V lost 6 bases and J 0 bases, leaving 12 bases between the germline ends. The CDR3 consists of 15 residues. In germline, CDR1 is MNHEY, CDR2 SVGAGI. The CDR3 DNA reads TGTGCCAGCAGACCTCAGGGAGGTAGCAATCAGCCCCAGCATTTT. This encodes CASRPQGGSNQPQHF.

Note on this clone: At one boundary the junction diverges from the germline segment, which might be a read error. The CDR3 sequence: CASTQRGGNTIYF. CDR3 DNA: TGTGCCAGCACCCAAAGGGGTGGAAACACCATATATTTT. The chain has TRBV3-1 (or the pseudogene TRBV3-2) and TRBJ1-3; a weak D match, TRBD1 (5 bases). Germline V lookup: CDR1 LGHDT, CDR2 YNNKEL (reference sequence). This CDR3 region has 13 residues.

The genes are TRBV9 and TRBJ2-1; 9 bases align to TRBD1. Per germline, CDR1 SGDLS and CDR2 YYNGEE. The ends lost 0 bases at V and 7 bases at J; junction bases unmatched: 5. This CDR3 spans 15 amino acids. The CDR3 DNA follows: TGTGCCAGCAGCGTAGGGACAGGGGTGGGGAATGAGCAGTTCTTC. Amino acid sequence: CASSVGTGVGNEQFF.

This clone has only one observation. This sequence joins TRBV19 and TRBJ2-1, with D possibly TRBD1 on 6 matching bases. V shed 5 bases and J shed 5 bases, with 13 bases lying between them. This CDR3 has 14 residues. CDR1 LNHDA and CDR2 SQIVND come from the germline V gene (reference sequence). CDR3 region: CASSLLHRDNEQFF. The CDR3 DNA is TGTGCCAGTAGTTTACTCCACAGGGACAATGAGCAGTTCTTC.